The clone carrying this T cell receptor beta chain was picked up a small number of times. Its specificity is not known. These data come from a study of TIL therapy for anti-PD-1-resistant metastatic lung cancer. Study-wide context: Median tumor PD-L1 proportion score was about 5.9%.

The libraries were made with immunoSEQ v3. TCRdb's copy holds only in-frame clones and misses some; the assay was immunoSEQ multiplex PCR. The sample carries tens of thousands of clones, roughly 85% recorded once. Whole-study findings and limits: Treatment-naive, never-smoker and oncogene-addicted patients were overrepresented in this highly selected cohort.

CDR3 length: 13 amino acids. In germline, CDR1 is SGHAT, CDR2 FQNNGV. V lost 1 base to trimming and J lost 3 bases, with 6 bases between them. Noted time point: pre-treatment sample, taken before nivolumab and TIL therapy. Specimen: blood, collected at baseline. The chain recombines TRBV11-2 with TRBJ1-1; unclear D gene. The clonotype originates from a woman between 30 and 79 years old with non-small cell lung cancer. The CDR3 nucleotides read TGTGCCAGCAGCTTAGTCCCCTACACTGAAGCTTTCTTT. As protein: CASSLVPYTEAFF.